This is a list of T cell receptor beta chains from one sample in a study of blood T cell repertoires in COVID-19. Only in-frame clones appear in the TCRdb table, and some are missing; sequencing was by immunoSEQ multiplex PCR. In the table there are 50,000 to 60,000 clones, approximately 86% of which are singletons. The specimen was peripheral blood. The receptor source for this set is a middle-aged man with COVID-19, enrolled during active disease. The CDR3 runs from the conserved cysteine through the conserved F or W. The order of the fields is D gene, V gene, J gene, clone size, CDR3 protein, CDR3 DNA. A D gene is named only where the DNA matches it firmly. For some rows the clone size is stated as once, few or many, or as a class when expanded; others skip it.

>TRBD2|TRBV30|TRBJ2-7|-
CAWSKAGEGVEQYF
TGTGCCTGGAGTAAAGCGGGAGAGGGAGTCGAGCAGTACTTC
>TRBD1|TRBV27|TRBJ1-1|-
CASSRPGQGGMNTEAFF
TGTGCCAGCAGTCGACCCGGACAGGGGGGTATGAACACTGAAGCTTTCTTT
>TRBD2|TRBV6-5|TRBJ2-7|-
CASNELAGGLKEQYF
TGTGCCAGCAACGAGTTGGCGGGGGGGCTGAAGGAGCAGTACTTC
>-|TRBV25-1|TRBJ1-1|-
CASSGYMNTEAFF
TGTGCCAGCAGTGGTTATATGAACACTGAAGCTTTCTTT
>TRBD2|TRBV11-3|TRBJ2-7|-
CASILAGVGEQYF
TGTGCCAGCATCCTAGCGGGAGTTGGAGAGCAGTACTTC
>-|TRBV28|TRBJ1-2|-
CASNSGAGANYGYTF
TGTGCCAGCAATTCAGGGGCTGGAGCTAACTATGGCTACACCTTC
>-|TRBV10-3|TRBJ2-1|-
CAISEHRDSYNEQFF
TGTGCCATCAGTGAACACAGGGACTCCTACAATGAGCAGTTCTTC
>-|TRBV6-1|TRBJ2-1|-
CASSEMVAEVMTYNEQFF
TGTGCCAGCAGTGAAATGGTAGCGGAGGTCATGACCTACAATGAGCAGTTCTTC
>-|TRBV7-2|TRBJ2-1|-
CASSSTRRGEQFF
TGTGCCAGCAGCTCAACCAGGAGGGGTGAGCAGTTCTTC
>TRBD1|TRBV13|TRBJ2-7|many
CASSFGTGEDEQYF
TGTGCCAGCAGCTTCGGGACAGGGGAAGACGAGCAGTACTTC
>-|TRBV6-5|TRBJ2-2|-
CASSSDLVAGELFF
TGTGCCAGCAGTTCTGACCTAGTTGCCGGGGAGCTGTTTTTT
>-|TRBV5-6|TRBJ2-4|-
CASSFGGTKNIQYF
TGTGCCAGCAGCTTTGGGGGCACCAAAAACATTCAGTACTTC
>-|TRBV27|TRBJ2-7|-
CASSLGVNRDDEQYF
TGTGCCAGCAGTTTAGGGGTGAACAGGGACGACGAGCAGTACTTC
>TRBD1|TRBV5-5|TRBJ1-5|once
CASSLGQGGGVSNQPQHF
TGTGCCAGCAGCTTGGGACAGGGGGGTGGTGTGAGCAATCAGCCCCAGCATTTT
>TRBD2|TRBV6-2/TRBV6-3|TRBJ2-1|-
CASSYRLAGSPTTDEQFF
TGTGCCAGCAGTTACCGACTAGCGGGGTCCCCCACAACCGATGAGCAGTTCTTC
>TRBD1|TRBV11-3|TRBJ2-3|-
CASSAGQGRVTDTQYF
TGTGCCAGCAGCGCCGGACAGGGTAGGGTTACAGATACGCAGTATTTT
>-|TRBV5-1|TRBJ1-2|-
CASSPTANYGYTF
TGCGCCAGCAGCCCGACAGCGAACTATGGCTACACCTTC
>TRBD1|TRBV4-1|TRBJ2-7|-
CASSQGQDEVYEQYF
TGCGCCAGCAGCCAGGGACAGGACGAGGTCTACGAGCAGTACTTC
>TRBD1|TRBV6-1|TRBJ1-1|-
CASSEGVGTGLNEAFF
TGTGCCAGCAGTGAAGGGGTAGGGACAGGGCTGAACGAAGCTTTCTTT
>TRBD2|TRBV5-8|TRBJ2-2|-
CASHAGLAGGNTGELFF
TGTGCCAGCCATGCCGGACTAGCGGGGGGGAACACCGGGGAGCTGTTTTTT
>TRBD1|TRBV5-6|TRBJ1-3|-
CASSWDRAGNTIYF
TGTGCCAGCAGCTGGGACAGGGCTGGAAACACCATATATTTT
>-|TRBV2|TRBJ1-2|few
CASSRVAANYGYTF
TGTGCCAGCAGCAGGGTTGCAGCTAACTATGGCTACACCTTC
>TRBD2|TRBV19|TRBJ2-1|-
CASSESGGALNEQFF
TGTGCCAGTAGTGAAAGCGGGGGGGCCCTTAATGAGCAGTTCTTC
>-|TRBV18|TRBJ2-5|once
CASFGLGETQYF
TGTGCCAGCTTCGGCCTCGGGGAGACCCAGTACTTC
>TRBD1|TRBV6-5|TRBJ2-3|once
CASSYGQGSNTQYF
TGTGCCAGCAGTTACGGACAGGGCTCAAATACGCAGTATTTT
>TRBD1|TRBV19|TRBJ2-2|-
CASSIAGQGAGGELFF
TGTGCCAGTAGTATAGCTGGACAGGGGGCGGGCGGGGAGCTGTTTTTT
>-|TRBV3-1/TRBV3-2|TRBJ2-7|-
CASSPGPYEQYF
TGTGCCAGCAGCCCTGGGCCCTACGAGCAGTACTTC
>-|TRBV24-1|TRBJ2-5|-
CATSDGGETQYF
TGTGCCACCAGTGATGGGGGGGAGACCCAGTACTTC
>TRBD2|TRBV12-5|TRBJ2-1|-
CASGLVPNSGRVYNEQFF
TGTGCTAGTGGTTTGGTGCCCAATAGCGGGAGAGTTTACAATGAGCAGTTCTTC
>-|TRBV1|TRBJ1-1|-
CTSSQEASEAFF
TGCACCAGCAGCCAAGAGGCCTCTGAAGCTTTCTTT
>-|TRBV2|TRBJ1-2|-
CASSPLGGGGYTF
TGTGCCAGCAGCCCCTTGGGGGGTGGAGGCTACACCTTC
>-|TRBV18|TRBJ1-4|-
CASSPSEGPTNEKLFF
TGTGCCAGCTCACCATCGGAGGGCCCAACTAATGAAAAACTGTTTTTT
>TRBD2|TRBV7-8|TRBJ2-1|-
CASSPDSGRGWNEQFF
TGTGCCAGCAGCCCGGATAGCGGGAGGGGTTGGAATGAGCAGTTCTTC
>-|TRBV2|TRBJ2-3|-
CASSSHEGTDTQYF
TGTGCCAGCAGTTCCCATGAGGGCACAGATACGCAGTATTTT
>-|TRBV6-4|TRBJ2-3|-
CASRPHSRLDTQYF
TGTGCCAGCAGGCCCCACTCGCGTCTAGATACGCAGTATTTT
>TRBD1|TRBV2|TRBJ2-5|-
CASRTGAPQYF
TGTGCCAGCAGGACAGGGGCCCCCCAATACTTC